This is a list of T cell receptor beta chains from one sample in a study of blood T cells in healthy people across ages. MiXCR, applied by TCRdb to the 5' RACE reads, yields one record per CDR3 protein. Here the sample spans 1 million or so distinct CDR3 sequences, more than 40% being singletons. Sequencing was done on a sample of blood. The receptors shown here come from a woman aged 60 to 75 in good health. Both conserved end residues are part of each CDR3. D genes are given only for firm matches. Rows give clone size only sometimes, using once, few, many, or a class for an expanded clone.

j_gene,abundance,d_gene,v_gene,CDR3nt,CDR3aa
TRBJ2-3,-,-,TRBV27,TGTGCCAGCAGTGTGATTTGGGACGGTTTCACAGATACGCAGTATTTT,CASSVIWDGFTDTQYF
TRBJ2-1,-,TRBD2,TRBV20-1,TGCAGTGCTAGAGTTCCTAGCGGGAGATTTGAGCAGTTCTTC,CSARVPSGRFEQFF
TRBJ2-7,-,-,TRBV11-2,TGTGCCAGCAGCTTATCACAGGCAAAGGGCTACGAGCAGTACTTC,CASSLSQAKGYEQYF
TRBJ2-3,-,TRBD1,TRBV4-3,TGCGCCAGCAGCCAAGAAGGGACAGGCACAGATACGCAGTATTTT,CASSQEGTGTDTQYF
TRBJ2-4,-,-,TRBV12-3/TRBV12-4,TGTGCCAGCAGTGGGCGCCGAGGGCCGGAGTTGGCCAAAAACATTCAGTACTTC,CASSGRRGPELAKNIQYF
TRBJ2-3,-,-,TRBV12-3/TRBV12-4,TGTGCCAGCAGCCCCCGTCGGCGAGCGGCTACAGATACGCAGTATTTT,CASSPRRRAATDTQYF
TRBJ2-7,few,TRBD2,TRBV10-2,TGCGCCAGCAGTGAGGCTAGCGGGAGCCACGAGCAGTACTTC,CASSEASGSHEQYF
TRBJ2-6,few,-,TRBV12-3/TRBV12-4,TGTGCCAGCAGTTTGCGAGGGGGGGGCGGGGCCAACGTCCTGACTTTC,CASSLRGGGGANVLTF
TRBJ1-6,-,-,TRBV21-1,TGTGCCAGCAGCAAAGCGGGCCAGGGGCAGCTCTATAATTCACCCCTCCACTTT,CASSKAGQGQLYNSPLHF
TRBJ2-7,-,-,TRBV6-1,TGTGCCAGCATCTCGCCAAATACGGACGAGCAGTACTTC,CASISPNTDEQYF
TRBJ2-3,-,-,TRBV6-6,TGTGCCAGCAACCAGGGAGGCACAGATACGCAGTATTTT,CASNQGGTDTQYF
TRBJ2-7,-,-,TRBV20-1,TGCAGTGCCGCTAGGGCCGCCGGACCTTCCTACGAGCAGTACTTC,CSAARAAGPSYEQYF
TRBJ2-1,-,TRBD1,TRBV10-3,TGTGCCAACGCCCCGGGACAGGAGAACAATGAGCAGTTCTTC,CANAPGQENNEQFF
TRBJ2-1,-,-,TRBV10-3,TGTGCCATCAGCGGCGGGGGACACAAGGACAATGAGCAGTTCTTC,CAISGGGHKDNEQFF
TRBJ2-5,-,TRBD2,TRBV11-2,TGTGCCAGCAGGTCCCCCCGGCTAGCGGGACAGCTGATGGGGGAGACCCAGTACTTC,CASRSPRLAGQLMGETQYF
TRBJ2-7,few,-,TRBV12-3/TRBV12-4,TGTGCCAGCAGTTTAGCGGGTGGATGGCCACTCTACGAGCAGTACTTC,CASSLAGGWPLYEQYF
TRBJ2-1,-,-,TRBV5-5,TGTGCCAGCATAAGGGAGCCCTACAATGAGCAGTTCTTC,CASIREPYNEQFF
TRBJ2-1,-,-,TRBV20-1,TGCAGTGCCGTCCCGTCTGCGGGGCTTTACAATGAGCAGTTCTTC,CSAVPSAGLYNEQFF
TRBJ2-2,once,TRBD2,TRBV28,TGTGCCAGCAGTAAGGGGACTAGCGGGAGTACCCCCCTTAACACCGGGGAGCTGTTTTTT,CASSKGTSGSTPLNTGELFF
TRBJ2-4,-,-,TRBV6-6,TGTGCCAGCAGCCCCCACCAGGGGTATCGGGAGCAGTACTTC,CASSPHQGYREQYF
TRBJ2-1,-,TRBD2,TRBV2,TGTGCCAGCAGTTCGGGGGGTTGGGGGGCCTACAATGAGCAGTTCTTC,CASSSGGWGAYNEQFF
TRBJ2-7,-,-,TRBV5-6,TGTGCCAGCAGCTTGGGACGGTTACCCTACAATGAGCAGTACTTC,CASSLGRLPYNEQYF
TRBJ2-1,many,-,TRBV13,TGTGCCAGCAGCTTAACGGGATCCTACAATGAGCAGTTCTTC,CASSLTGSYNEQFF
TRBJ2-1,-,-,TRBV6-5,TGTGCCAGCAGTGACGGCTCATACCGGGAGCAGTTCTTC,CASSDGSYREQFF
TRBJ2-7,-,TRBD2,TRBV3-1,TGTGCCAGCAGCCAAGAGGGGACTAGCGCTTACAATGAGCAGTACTTC,CASSQEGTSAYNEQYF
TRBJ2-7,-,TRBD1,TRBV7-2,TGTGCCAGCAGCTTAGGGGGACAGGCCATTCTAGTTTCTTCGGACGAGCAGTACTTC,CASSLGGQAILVSSDEQYF
TRBJ2-6,-,TRBD1,TRBV7-2,TGTGCCAGCAGCCGGACAGGGCCAGGGGCCAACGTCCTGACTTTC,CASSRTGPGANVLTF
TRBJ2-7,-,-,TRBV27,TGTGCCAGCAGCAACCCAGGAGAAAACTCCTACGAGCAGTACTTC,CASSNPGENSYEQYF
TRBJ1-1,-,-,TRBV30,TGTGCCTGGAGTGTCCCCGACACCCAGCGGGCTTTCTTT,CAWSVPDTQRAFF
TRBJ2-5,-,TRBD2,TRBV7-6,TGTGCCAGCAGCTTAGGTAGCGGGAGGTACCAAGAGACCCAGTACTTC,CASSLGSGRYQETQYF
TRBJ1-2,few,TRBD1,TRBV6-1,TGTGCCAGCAGTGGACCCACAGGGGAGGATGGCTACACCTTC,CASSGPTGEDGYTF
TRBJ2-7,-,-,TRBV6-5,TGTGCCAGCAGTTACGAACAGGGCTACGAGCAGTACTTC,CASSYEQGYEQYF
TRBJ1-1,-,-,TRBV4-1,TGCGCCAGCAGCCAAGTCCTGACAAGTATCACTGAAGCTTTCTTT,CASSQVLTSITEAFF
TRBJ2-2,-,-,TRBV6-2/TRBV6-3,TGTGCCAGCAGTCTCAGGGACTCGAACACCGGGGAGCTGTTTTTT,CASSLRDSNTGELFF
TRBJ1-2,-,TRBD1,TRBV29-1,TGCAGCGTTCCTCGAGACCCAGGGACAGCTCATGGCTACACCTTC,CSVPRDPGTAHGYTF
TRBJ2-1,-,TRBD1,TRBV24-1,TGTGCCACCAGTGAGACAGGGGTTCGTGAGCAGTTCTTC,CATSETGVREQFF
TRBJ2-5,-,-,TRBV10-3,TGTGCCATCAGTGAGTTCGGGACCCACGCGTCCGGGACCCAGTACTTC,CAISEFGTHASGTQYF
TRBJ2-7,-,-,TRBV13,TGTGCCAGCAGTTCCCGGGCGGAGGGCCACGAGCAGTACTTC,CASSSRAEGHEQYF
TRBJ2-7,-,-,TRBV20-1,TGCAGTGCTGGGGCCCGAAGAATAGACCCTGCTAGCTCCTACGAGCAGTACTTC,CSAGARRIDPASSYEQYF
TRBJ2-1,once,TRBD1,TRBV7-9,TGTGCCAGCAGCCCGGGAGACAGGGGCGATGAGCAGTTCTTC,CASSPGDRGDEQFF
TRBJ2-7,few,-,TRBV11-2,TGTGCCAGCAGCTTAGAGTTGGGTTGGGGCTACGAGCAGTACTTC,CASSLELGWGYEQYF
TRBJ2-1,-,-,TRBV10-2,TGCACCAGCAGGGGCCTGGGGAGGGCGATCTACAATGAGCAGTTCTTC,CTSRGLGRAIYNEQFF
TRBJ2-5,few,-,TRBV5-1,TGCGCCAGCAGAGGTCTCAGGGGTGATGGAGAGACCCAGTACTTC,CASRGLRGDGETQYF
TRBJ2-5,-,-,TRBV12-3/TRBV12-4,TGTGCCAGCGGCACCGGACGGGGCCTTGCGACCCAGTACTTC,CASGTGRGLATQYF
TRBJ1-5,-,-,TRBV30,TGTGCCTGGAGTGCCGGGGGTGGCAATCAGCCCCAGCATTTT,CAWSAGGGNQPQHF
TRBJ2-7,-,TRBD2,TRBV15,TGTGCCACCAGCAGAGATTTCGCGGGAGGGTCTTACGAGCAGTACTTC,CATSRDFAGGSYEQYF